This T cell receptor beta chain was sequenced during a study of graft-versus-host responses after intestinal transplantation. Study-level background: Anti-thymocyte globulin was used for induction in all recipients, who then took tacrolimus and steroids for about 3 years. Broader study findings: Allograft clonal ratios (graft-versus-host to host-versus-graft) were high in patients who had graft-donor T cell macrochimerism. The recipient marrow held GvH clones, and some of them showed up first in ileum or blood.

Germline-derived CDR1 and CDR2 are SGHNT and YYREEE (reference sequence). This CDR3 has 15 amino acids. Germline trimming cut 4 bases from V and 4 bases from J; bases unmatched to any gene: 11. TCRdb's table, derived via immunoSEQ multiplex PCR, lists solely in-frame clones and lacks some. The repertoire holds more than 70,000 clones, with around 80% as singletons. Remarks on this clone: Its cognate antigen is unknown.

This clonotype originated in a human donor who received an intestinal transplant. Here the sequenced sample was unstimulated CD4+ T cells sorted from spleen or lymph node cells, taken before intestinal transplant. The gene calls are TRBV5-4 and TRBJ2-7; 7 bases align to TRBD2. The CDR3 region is CASSPSGLNAYEQYF. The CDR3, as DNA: TGTGCCAGCAGCCCCTCGGGACTAAACGCGTACGAGCAGTACTTC.